This T cell receptor beta chain was obtained from a study of metastatic and nonmetastatic thyroid tumors (dated by TCRdb to 2020 to 2022). Study-wide context: For patients with malignant and with benign thyroid disease, the researchers compared repertoires between peripheral blood samples and tumor or nodule tissue samples.

General findings and caveats noted by the study authors: In both blood and tumor samples, TCR beta diversity was reported to be significantly higher in malignant tumors than in benign nodules.

Sequences ENHRY (CDR1) and SYGVKD (CDR2) are obtained from the germline V gene. Including the terminal cysteine and phenylalanine, the CDR3 comprises 16 residues. The CDR3 DNA has 48 bases and is translated from base 1. V loses 4 bases at its end and J loses 2 bases; junction bases beyond the gene matches: 8. The method behind the library was PCR. These reads were obtained on an Illumina HiSeq 4000. High-throughput sequencing was used to profile the TCR beta-chain CDR3 region of every patient. The original pipeline was this. A classifier to discriminate distant-metastatic papillary thyroid cancer patients was built from CDR3 differences across clinicopathological groups. To measure repertoire diversity the researchers used the Shannon index, while the Morisita-Horn index served to gauge how similar the tumor and blood repertoires were. TCRdb reprocessing: public reads trimmed at Q25 with fastp, clones called with MiXCR, in-frame beta chains kept. These V and J calls derive from TCRdb rather than the authors' analysis. In this sample the table shows some 5,600 clones, over 25% of which occur a single time. Around a quarter of the sample comes from the top ten.

No treatment had been received by any patient before thyroid surgery. Using T-cell receptor beta sequencing, the study looked back at clinical samples from patients collected from the early 2010s to the late 2010s. This clone was observed a few times. Its antigen is unknown. Per-nucleotide qualities are absent, and no much larger clonotype sits a single base away. This sequence was found in a female donor with papillary thyroid cancer or a benign thyroid nodule (not recorded which). Some clones in this sample may be carry-over from other donors' samples. The V gene is TRBV10-3 and the J gene is TRBJ2-7; TRBD1 aligns with 10 central bases. What was sequenced was adjacent normal tissue. The nucleotide sequence is given as TGTGCCATCAGTGCGAGACAGGGGGCATTCGCCTACGAGCAGTACTTC. Its protein product is CAISARQGAFAYEQYF.